The rows below give T cell receptor beta chains drawn from one sample of a study of T cells in Graves' hyperthyroidism and ophthalmopathy. TCRdb itself ran the multiplex PCR reads through MiXCR, one entry per CDR3 protein. The table shows a few hundred thousand distinct CDR3 sequences, with 20% to 25% occurring only once. Input material: blood. The receptors stem from a man aged 50 to 59 with Graves' hyperthyroidism. The CDR3 runs from the conserved cysteine through the conserved F or W. A D gene is named only where the DNA matches it firmly. Expanded clones are given a class, and other clones once, few, many or no size at all.

TRBV7-8	many	TRBJ2-5	NA	TGTGCCAGCAGCTTCGGGAGTAGAGAGACCCAGTACTTC	CASSFGSRETQYF
TRBV15	few	TRBJ2-1	TRBD2	TGTGCCACCACCCGACAGACTAGCGGTACCTACAATGAGCAGTTCTTC	CATTRQTSGTYNEQFF
TRBV12-5	few	TRBJ1-6	NA	TGTGCTAGTGGTATGGGGGAAACTGGGGCACCCCTCCACTTT	CASGMGETGAPLHF
TRBV11-2	few	TRBJ2-1	NA	TGTGCCAGCAGCTTTTTCAGGGGAGCTAGCTCCTACAATGAGCAGTTCTTC	CASSFFRGASSYNEQFF
TRBV9	NA	TRBJ2-4	NA	TGTGCCAGCAGCCCCCATGAGGGACATGGCAAAAACATTCAGTACTTC	CASSPHEGHGKNIQYF
TRBV18	many	TRBJ2-3	TRBD2	TGTGCCAGCTCATCTGGACTAGACGATACGCAGTATTTT	CASSSGLDDTQYF
TRBV3-1	NA	TRBJ2-2	TRBD2	TGTGGTAGCGGGTATAACACCGGGGAGCTGTTTTTT	CGSGYNTGELFF
TRBV27	NA	TRBJ1-2	NA	TGTGCCAGCAGCTCAGGAGCTAACTATGGCTACACCTTC	CASSSGANYGYTF
TRBV4-1	NA	TRBJ2-5	NA	TGCGCCAGCAGTCTCCCAAGGGGGAGCGCTCAAGAGACCCAGTACTTC	CASSLPRGSAQETQYF
TRBV6-1	few	TRBJ1-5	NA	TGTGCCAGCAGTTCCCATACACAACAGCCCCAGCATTTT	CASSSHTQQPQHF
TRBV12-3/TRBV12-4	few	TRBJ2-3	TRBD2	TGTGCCAGCAGTTTGGCCGGGACTAGCGGGACCTCATGGGATACGCAGTATTTT	CASSLAGTSGTSWDTQYF
TRBV5-1	few	TRBJ1-2	TRBD1	TGCGCCAGCAGCTCGGGGGGGACAGGGGCGATTGGCTACACCTTC	CASSSGGTGAIGYTF
TRBV3-1	NA	TRBJ1-1	NA	TGTGCCAGCAGCCAAGATTCCAGGGGCCACACTGAAGCTTTCTTT	CASSQDSRGHTEAFF
TRBV10-3	many	TRBJ2-3	TRBD1	TGTGCCATCAGTCCTCGGACAGGGGGCGCAGGCACAGATACGCAGTATTTT	CAISPRTGGAGTDTQYF
TRBV7-3	many	TRBJ2-5	TRBD1	TGTGCCAGCAGCCCGAATCCAGGGGGCGAAGAGACCCAGTACTTC	CASSPNPGGEETQYF
TRBV20-1	NA	TRBJ2-7	TRBD2	TGCAGTGCCAGGACTAGCGGGGCCTACGAGCAGTACTTC	CSARTSGAYEQYF
TRBV7-2	few	TRBJ2-7	TRBD2	TGTGCCAGCAGGACGGGCGGGAGTTCTTGGTACGAGCAGTACTTC	CASRTGGSSWYEQYF
TRBV7-2	NA	TRBJ2-7	TRBD2	TGTGCCAGCAGCGCCTTGGGCGGGAGGCTAAGTTTTTCCTACGAGCAGTACTTC	CASSALGGRLSFSYEQYF
TRBV30	few	TRBJ2-7	TRBD1	TGTGCCTGGAGTGCGGGACAGACATACGAGCAGTACTTC	CAWSAGQTYEQYF
TRBV15	many	TRBJ1-1	NA	TGTGCCACCAGCAATTCCAGGGTCCGAGCTTTCTTT	CATSNSRVRAFF
TRBV29-1	NA	TRBJ2-7	TRBD2	TGCAGCGCGACCGGGACTAGCGGGAGGGCCCTCGAGCAGTACTTC	CSATGTSGRALEQYF
TRBV3-1	many	TRBJ2-3	TRBD1	TGTGCCAGCAGCCAAGACCCCGGACAGGGACGTACGCAGTATTTT	CASSQDPGQGRTQYF
TRBV5-6	NA	TRBJ2-5	NA	TGTGCCAGCAGCCCGAATCAAGGACTGCCCATGGGACTGACCCAGTACTTC	CASSPNQGLPMGLTQYF
TRBV6-1	few	TRBJ1-5	NA	TGTGCCAGCGGGGTGGGCAATCAGCCCCAGCATTTT	CASGVGNQPQHF
TRBV6-2/TRBV6-3	NA	TRBJ2-7	NA	TGTGCCAGCAGTTACTCCACCCGGTGGGGGATGTACGAGCAGTACTTC	CASSYSTRWGMYEQYF
TRBV12-3/TRBV12-4	NA	TRBJ2-5	NA	TGTGCCAGCAGTTTCGGGGATTGGGACCAGTACTTC	CASSFGDWDQYF
TRBV7-8	many	TRBJ2-7	TRBD2	TGTGCCAGCAGCTTAGGGCGGGAGGGCTACGAGCAGTACTTC	CASSLGREGYEQYF
TRBV2	NA	TRBJ2-6	TRBD1	TGTGCCAGCAGTGGGAGGACAGGGATGATTGGGGCCAACGTCCTGACTTTC	CASSGRTGMIGANVLTF
TRBV20-1	NA	TRBJ1-2	NA	TGCAGTGCTAGAGATGCGGAGGGCGGTGGCACCTTC	CSARDAEGGGTF
TRBV6-1	NA	TRBJ1-5	NA	TGTGCCAGCACCGACGGGGTTAGCAATCAGCCCCAGCATTTT	CASTDGVSNQPQHF
TRBV28	many	TRBJ2-7	TRBD2	TGTGCCAGCAGACGTAGCGGGAGCTTCCACGAGCAGTACTTC	CASRRSGSFHEQYF
TRBV14	NA	TRBJ1-1	NA	TGTGCCAGCAGCCACTTCGGAGGGGCAGAGAACACTGAAGCTTTCTTT	CASSHFGGAENTEAFF
TRBV6-1	few	TRBJ1-2	NA	TGTGCCAGCAGTGAAAAGGGGGACTATGGCTACACCTTC	CASSEKGDYGYTF
TRBV5-1	NA	TRBJ2-5	NA	TGCGCCAGCAGGCGGGGGACAGAAGAGACCCAGTACTTC	CASRRGTEETQYF
TRBV20-1	NA	TRBJ2-5	TRBD2	TGCAGTGCCAGCGTCGTAGCGGGAGGGAGAGAGACCCAGTACTTC	CSASVVAGGRETQYF
TRBV3-1	many	TRBJ2-7	NA	TGTGCCAGCAGCCAAGTGCAGGACTCGCTGGCCCAGCAGTACTTC	CASSQVQDSLAQQYF
TRBV12-3/TRBV12-4	many	TRBJ2-1	NA	TGTGCCAGCACCTTGGACGACTACAATGAGCAGTTCTTC	CASTLDDYNEQFF
TRBV6-2/TRBV6-3	few	TRBJ2-7	NA	TGTGCCAGCAGTTACGACGGCGGGAAGTACGAGCAGTACTTC	CASSYDGGKYEQYF
TRBV12-3/TRBV12-4	few	TRBJ1-1	NA	TGTGCCAGCAAACGGGGCATGAACACTGAAGCTTTCTTT	CASKRGMNTEAFF
TRBV6-2/TRBV6-3	NA	TRBJ2-2	NA	TGTGCCAGCAGGCAGGTGAACACCGGGGAGCTGTTTTTT	CASRQVNTGELFF
TRBV5-5	many	TRBJ1-1	NA	TGTGCCAGCAGCTTGGTCACCCCAGGGGACACTGAAGCTTTCTTT	CASSLVTPGDTEAFF
TRBV6-9	NA	TRBJ2-5	NA	TGTGCCAGCAGTTACCGAGGAGGGGGCATGGAGACCCAGTACTTC	CASSYRGGGMETQYF
TRBV20-1	NA	TRBJ2-5	NA	TGCAGTGCTGGCCGACGGGCAGAGACCCAGTACTTC	CSAGRRAETQYF
TRBV19	few	TRBJ2-5	NA	TGTGCCAGTAGTATAAGCTCACCAGGGGGGGAGACCCAGTACTTC	CASSISSPGGETQYF
TRBV29-1	few	TRBJ2-1	TRBD2	TGCAGCGTTGACCCTTCGGGAGGTCTAAACGAGCAGTTCTTC	CSVDPSGGLNEQFF
TRBV4-2	few	TRBJ2-2	TRBD1	TGTGCCAGCAGCAAAGGACAGGCGACGAACACCGGGGAGCTGTTTTTT	CASSKGQATNTGELFF
TRBV20-1	many	TRBJ2-5	NA	TGCAGTGCTAGAGATAGGGGCCAAGTGCGGGTCCAAGAGACCCAGTACTTC	CSARDRGQVRVQETQYF
TRBV6-1	many	TRBJ2-3	NA	TGTGCCAGCAAAGGCGGGGCAGATACGCAGTATTTT	CASKGGADTQYF
TRBV29-1	NA	TRBJ2-7	TRBD2	TGCAGTGCCGGTAGCGGGTTCGACGAGCAGTACTTC	CSAGSGFDEQYF
TRBV2	NA	TRBJ1-5	NA	TGTGCCAGCAGTGAAGAGCGGCCGCAATATAGCAATCAGCCCCAGCATTTT	CASSEERPQYSNQPQHF
TRBV19	NA	TRBJ1-4	NA	TGTGCCAGTAGTCCAGACATTTCAACTAATGAAAAACTGTTTTTT	CASSPDISTNEKLFF
TRBV6-1	NA	TRBJ1-2	NA	TGTGCCAGCAGTGAAGCGCGAGAGAGAAGCTATGGCTACACCTTC	CASSEARERSYGYTF
TRBV7-8	NA	TRBJ2-5	TRBD1	TGTGCCAGCAGCTTAGCCCTCGGACAGGCCGGGACCCAGTACTTC	CASSLALGQAGTQYF
TRBV11-3	NA	TRBJ2-1	NA	TGTGCCAGCAGCTTACTTCTGGGGCATGAGCAGTTCTTC	CASSLLLGHEQFF
TRBV3-1	many	TRBJ2-5	TRBD2	TGTGCCAGCAGCCCGGGACTAGCGGGAGTAGAGACCCAGTACTTC	CASSPGLAGVETQYF
TRBV12-3/TRBV12-4	many	TRBJ2-5	NA	TGTGCCAGCAGACCCACCTCCGGCGGACTTAAGCAAGAGACCCAGTACTTC	CASRPTSGGLKQETQYF
TRBV7-6	many	TRBJ2-5	NA	TGTGCTAGCAGCTTAGCGCGAGTAGGGGGGACCCAGTACTTC	CASSLARVGGTQYF
TRBV7-8	few	TRBJ1-5	NA	TGTGCCAGCAGCTTAACTTCCACATTCAATCAGCCCCAGCATTTT	CASSLTSTFNQPQHF
TRBV19	NA	TRBJ2-1	TRBD1	TGTGCCAGTAGTATTTATCCCGGGACAGGGAAACTCAATGAGCAGTTCTTC	CASSIYPGTGKLNEQFF
TRBV6-1	NA	TRBJ2-1	TRBD2	TGTGCCAGCAAGTATAGCGGGGTCTACAATGAGCAGTTCTTC	CASKYSGVYNEQFF